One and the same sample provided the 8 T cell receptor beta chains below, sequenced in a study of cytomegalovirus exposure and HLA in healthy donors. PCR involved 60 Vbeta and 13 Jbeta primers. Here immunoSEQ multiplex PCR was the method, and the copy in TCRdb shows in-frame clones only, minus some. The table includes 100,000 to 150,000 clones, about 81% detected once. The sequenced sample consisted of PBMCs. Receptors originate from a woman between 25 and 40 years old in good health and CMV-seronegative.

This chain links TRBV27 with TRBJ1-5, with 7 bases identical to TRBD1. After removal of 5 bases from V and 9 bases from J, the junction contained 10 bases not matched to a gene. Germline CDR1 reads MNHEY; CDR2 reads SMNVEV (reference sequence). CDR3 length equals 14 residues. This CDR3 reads CASSMTGYLGPQHF. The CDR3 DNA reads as TGTGCCAGCAGTATGACAGGGTACCTCGGGCCCCAGCATTTT.

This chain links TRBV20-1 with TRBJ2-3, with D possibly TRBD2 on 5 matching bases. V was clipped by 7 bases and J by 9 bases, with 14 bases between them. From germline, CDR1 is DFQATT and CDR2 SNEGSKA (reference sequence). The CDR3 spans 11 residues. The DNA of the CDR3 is TGCAGTGGCAAGAGGACGGGGACGCAGTATTTT. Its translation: CSGKRTGTQYF.

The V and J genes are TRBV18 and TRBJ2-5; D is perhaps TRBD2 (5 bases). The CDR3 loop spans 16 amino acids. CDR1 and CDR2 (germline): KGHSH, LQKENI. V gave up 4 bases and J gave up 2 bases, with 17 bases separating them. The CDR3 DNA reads TGTGCCAGCTCACTCCCGGGAAGGGCTGGGCAAGAGACCCAGTACTTC. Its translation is CASSLPGRAGQETQYF.

The CDR3 DNA follows: TGCAGCGTTAGAGGCCAGCCGAACACTGAAGCTTTCTTT. This sequence encodes CSVRGQPNTEAFF. The chain couples TRBV29-1 to TRBJ1-1; D gene uncertain. The CDR3 extends over 13 amino acids. Trimming pared 5 bases from V and 1 base from J, leaving 11 bases between. Per germline, CDR1 SQVTM and CDR2 ANQGSEA. The full variable domain, with the rest looked up from reference TRBV29-1 and TRBJ1-1, is SAVISQKPSRDICQRGTSLTIQCQVDSQVTMMFWYRQQPGQSLTLIATANQGSEATYESGFVIDKFPISRPNLTFSTLTVSNMSPEDSSIYLCSVRGQPNTEAFFGQGTRLTVV.

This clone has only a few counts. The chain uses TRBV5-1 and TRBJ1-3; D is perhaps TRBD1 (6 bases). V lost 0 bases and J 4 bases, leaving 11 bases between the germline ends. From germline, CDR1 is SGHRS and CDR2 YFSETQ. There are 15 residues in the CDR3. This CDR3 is CASSLDRVDGNTIYF. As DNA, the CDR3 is TGCGCCAGCAGCTTGGACAGGGTTGACGGAAACACCATATATTTT.

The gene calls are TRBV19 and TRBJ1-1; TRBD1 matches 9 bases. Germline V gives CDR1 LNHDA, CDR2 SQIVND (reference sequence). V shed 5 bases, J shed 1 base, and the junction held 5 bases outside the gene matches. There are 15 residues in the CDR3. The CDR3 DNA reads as TGTGCCAGTAGTCTCCCGGGACAGGGGAACACTGAAGCTTTCTTT. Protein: CASSLPGQGNTEAFF.

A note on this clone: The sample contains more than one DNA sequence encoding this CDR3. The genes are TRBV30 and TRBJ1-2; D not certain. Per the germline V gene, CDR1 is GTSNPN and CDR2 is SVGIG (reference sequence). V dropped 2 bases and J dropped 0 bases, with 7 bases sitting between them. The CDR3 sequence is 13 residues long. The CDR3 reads CAWSPSANYGYTF. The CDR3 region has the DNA TGTGCCTGGAGTCCCTCAGCTAACTATGGCTACACCTTC. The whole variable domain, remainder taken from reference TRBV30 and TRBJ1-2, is SQTIHQWPATLVQPVGSPLSLECTVEGTSNPNLYWYRQAAGRGLQLLFYSVGIGQISSEVPQNLSASRPQDRQFILSSKKLLLSDSGFYLCAWSPSANYGYTFGSGTRLTVV.

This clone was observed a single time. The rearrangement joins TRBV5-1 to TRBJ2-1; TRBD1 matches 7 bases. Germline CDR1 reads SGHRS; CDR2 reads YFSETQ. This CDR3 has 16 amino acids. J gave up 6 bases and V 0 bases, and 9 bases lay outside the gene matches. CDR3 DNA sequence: TGCGCCAGCAGCTTGGCCAGGGGGATGAGAGCCAATGAGCAGTTCTTC. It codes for CASSLARGMRANEQFF.